Here is one T cell receptor (beta chain) with its context. Antigen unknown. Trimming took 6 bases from V and 4 from J; bases not matched to a gene: 13. Germline lookup yields CDR1 LNHDA and CDR2 SQIVND (reference sequence). The CDR3 runs 16 residues. Sequencing was performed with immunoSEQ multiplex PCR; in TCRdb, only in-frame clones are kept and a portion is missing. The table lists 150,000 to 200,000 clones, around nine tenths of them singletons. The data are from a study of cytomegalovirus exposure and HLA in healthy donors. Broader study findings: Some TCR beta chains (164 of them) were listed as cytomegalovirus-associated.

Sequencing input: PBMCs. The receptor was derived from a woman between 25 and 40 years old in good health and CMV-seronegative. J is TRBJ2-7 and V is TRBV19, with 9 positions matching TRBD1. CDR3 loop: CASSVLATGGVYEQYF. In DNA, the CDR3 is TGTGCCAGTAGCGTATTGGCTACAGGGGGCGTGTACGAGCAGTACTTC.